The entry below gives a single T cell receptor (beta chain) sequence along with its context. Its matching antigen is unknown. The entry originates in a study of cytomegalovirus exposure and HLA in healthy donors. The PCR employed 60 Vbeta primers together with 13 Jbeta primers. Original analysis: In a later analysis, the count reached about 75 million unique TCR beta chains, with roughly 12 million shared. Here immunoSEQ multiplex PCR was the method, and the copy in TCRdb shows in-frame clones only, minus some. V and J calls and clone size follow that table, whereas D and trimming were derived from the DNA. The table lists approximately 190,000 clones, approximately 88% of them singletons. Points from the study as a whole: In a later analysis, a genetic analysis reported fewer productive-TCR N-insertions in an Asian-associated ancestry cluster than the cohort average.

Between the trimmed V and J ends, which lost 3 bases and 1 base, there was a span of 6 bases. The CDR3 has 13 residues. Germline CDR1 reads MNHEY; CDR2 reads SMNVEV (reference sequence). The TCR sequence derives from a woman in her forties or fifties in good health and CMV-seropositive. The material sequenced was PBMCs. The gene calls are TRBV27 and TRBJ1-1, with D uncertain. CDR3 DNA sequence: TGTGCCAGCAGTTTGGGAGCGAACACTGAAGCTTTCTTT. Translated, it gives CASSLGANTEAFF.